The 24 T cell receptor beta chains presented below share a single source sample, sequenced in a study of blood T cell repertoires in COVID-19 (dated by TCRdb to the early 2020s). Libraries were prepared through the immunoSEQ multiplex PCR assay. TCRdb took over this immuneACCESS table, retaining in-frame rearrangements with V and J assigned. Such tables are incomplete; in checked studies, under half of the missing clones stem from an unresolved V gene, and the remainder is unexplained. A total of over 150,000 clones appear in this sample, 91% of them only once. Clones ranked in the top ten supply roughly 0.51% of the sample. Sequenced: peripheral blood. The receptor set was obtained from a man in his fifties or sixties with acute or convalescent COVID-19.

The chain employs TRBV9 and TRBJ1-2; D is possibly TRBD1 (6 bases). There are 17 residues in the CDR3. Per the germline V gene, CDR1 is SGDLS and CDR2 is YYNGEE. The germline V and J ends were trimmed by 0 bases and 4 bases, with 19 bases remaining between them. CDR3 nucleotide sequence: TGTGCCAGCAGCGTAGAGGGGGAGAGCTTGGATGGCTATGGCTACACCTTC. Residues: CASSVEGESLDGYGYTF.

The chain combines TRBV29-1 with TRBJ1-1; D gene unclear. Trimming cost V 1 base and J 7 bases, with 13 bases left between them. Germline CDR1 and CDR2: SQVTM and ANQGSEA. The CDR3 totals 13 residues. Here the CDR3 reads CSVEVLIPGEAFF. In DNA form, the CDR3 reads TGCAGCGTTGAAGTACTTATCCCCGGTGAAGCTTTCTTT.

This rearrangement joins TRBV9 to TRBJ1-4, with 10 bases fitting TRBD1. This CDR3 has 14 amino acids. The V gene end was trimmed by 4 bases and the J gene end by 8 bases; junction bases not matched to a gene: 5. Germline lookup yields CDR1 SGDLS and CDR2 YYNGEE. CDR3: CASSQDRGAEKLFF. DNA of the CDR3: TGTGCCAGCAGCCAGGACAGGGGGGCAGAAAAACTGTTTTTT.

The CDR3 nucleotides are TGTGCCACGGAACGGTGGGGGGGTGAGCAGTTCTTC. This codes for CATERWGGEQFF. V gene TRBV19 combines with J gene TRBJ2-1; 7 nucleotides line up with TRBD2. The J segment lost 9 bases and the V segment lost 10 bases, leaving 9 bases of the junction unmatched. CDR3 length: 12 amino acids. Germline V CDR1 and CDR2: LNHDA, SQIVND (reference sequence).

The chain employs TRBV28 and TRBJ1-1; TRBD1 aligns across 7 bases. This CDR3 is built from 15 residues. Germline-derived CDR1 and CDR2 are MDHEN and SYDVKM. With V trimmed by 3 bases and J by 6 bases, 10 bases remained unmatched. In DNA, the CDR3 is TGTGCCAGCAGTTTCTTAAAAGGACAGGCGGCTGAAGCTTTCTTT. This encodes CASSFLKGQAAEAFF. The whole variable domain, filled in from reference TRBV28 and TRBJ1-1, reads DVKVTQSSRYLVKRTGEKVFLECVQDMDHENMFWYRQDPGLGLRLIYFSYDVKMKEKGDIPEGYSVSREKKERFSLILESASTNQTSMYLCASSFLKGQAAEAFFGQGTRLTVV.

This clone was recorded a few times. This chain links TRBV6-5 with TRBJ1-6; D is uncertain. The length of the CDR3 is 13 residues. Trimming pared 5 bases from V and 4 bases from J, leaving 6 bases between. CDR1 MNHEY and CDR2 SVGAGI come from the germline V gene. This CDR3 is CASSPTYNSPLHF. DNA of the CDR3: TGTGCCAGCAGTCCAACTTATAATTCACCCCTCCACTTT.

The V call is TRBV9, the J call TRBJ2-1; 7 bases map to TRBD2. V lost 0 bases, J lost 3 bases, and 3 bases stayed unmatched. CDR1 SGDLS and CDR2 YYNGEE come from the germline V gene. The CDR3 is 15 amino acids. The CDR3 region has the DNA TGTGCCAGCAGCGTAGATGGCGGGGGCTACAATGAGCAGTTCTTC. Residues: CASSVDGGGYNEQFF.

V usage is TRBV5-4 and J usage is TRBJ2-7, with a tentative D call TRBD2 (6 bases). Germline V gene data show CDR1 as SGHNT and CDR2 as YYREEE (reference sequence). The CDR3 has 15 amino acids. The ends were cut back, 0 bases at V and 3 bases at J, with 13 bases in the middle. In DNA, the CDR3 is TGTGCCAGCAGCTTGGGTAGGGAGGTTAACTACGAGCAGTACTTC. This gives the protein CASSLGREVNYEQYF.

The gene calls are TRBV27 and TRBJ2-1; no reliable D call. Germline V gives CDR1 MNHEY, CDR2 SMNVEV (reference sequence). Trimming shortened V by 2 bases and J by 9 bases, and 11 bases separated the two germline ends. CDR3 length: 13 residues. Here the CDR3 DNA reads TGTGCCAGCAGTTTAGGCAGGTTCGCTGAGCAGTTCTTC. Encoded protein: CASSLGRFAEQFF.

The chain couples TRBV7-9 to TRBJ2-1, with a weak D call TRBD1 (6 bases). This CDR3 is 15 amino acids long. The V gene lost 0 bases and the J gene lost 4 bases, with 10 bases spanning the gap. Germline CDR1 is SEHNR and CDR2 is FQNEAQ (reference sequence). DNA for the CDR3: TGTGCCAGCAGCTTAGCGGGGGCGTTTTACAATGAGCAGTTCTTC. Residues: CASSLAGAFYNEQFF.

The CDR3 spells CASSPIPGQYNEQFF. Here the CDR3 DNA reads TGTGCCAGCAGCCCAATTCCGGGACAGTACAATGAGCAGTTCTTC. The chain employs TRBV7-3 and TRBJ2-1, with 7 bases fitting TRBD1. This CDR3 contains 15 residues. V lost 5 bases to trimming and J lost 4 bases; unmatched junction nucleotides: 8. Germline V CDR1 and CDR2: SGHTA, FQGTGA.

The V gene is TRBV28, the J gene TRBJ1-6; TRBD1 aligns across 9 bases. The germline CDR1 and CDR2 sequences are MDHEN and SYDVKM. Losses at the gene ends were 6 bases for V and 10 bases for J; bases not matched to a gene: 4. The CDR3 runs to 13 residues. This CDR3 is CASRGTGRSPLHF. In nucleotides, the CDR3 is TGTGCCAGCAGGGGGACAGGGAGATCACCCCTCCACTTT.

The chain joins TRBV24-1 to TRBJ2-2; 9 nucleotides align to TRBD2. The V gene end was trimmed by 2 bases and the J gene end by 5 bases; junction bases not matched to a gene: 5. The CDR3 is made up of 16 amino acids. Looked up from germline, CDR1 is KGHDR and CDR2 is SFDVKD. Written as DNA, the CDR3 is TGTGCCACCAGTGATTCGGTAGCGGGAGTAACCGGGGAGCTGTTTTTT. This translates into CATSDSVAGVTGELFF.

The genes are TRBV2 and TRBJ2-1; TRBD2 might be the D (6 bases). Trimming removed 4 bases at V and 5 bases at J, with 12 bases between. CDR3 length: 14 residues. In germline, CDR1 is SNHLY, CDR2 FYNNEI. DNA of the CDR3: TGTGCCAGCAGTGCTGACGGGGGTAACAATGAGCAGTTCTTC. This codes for CASSADGGNNEQFF.

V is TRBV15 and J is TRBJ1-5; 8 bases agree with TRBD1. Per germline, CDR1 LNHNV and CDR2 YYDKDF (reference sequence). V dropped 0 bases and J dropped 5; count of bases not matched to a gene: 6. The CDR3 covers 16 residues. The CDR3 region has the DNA TGTGCCACCAGCAGAGATTCCGACAGGGGCGATCAGCCCCAGCATTTT. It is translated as CATSRDSDRGDQPQHF.

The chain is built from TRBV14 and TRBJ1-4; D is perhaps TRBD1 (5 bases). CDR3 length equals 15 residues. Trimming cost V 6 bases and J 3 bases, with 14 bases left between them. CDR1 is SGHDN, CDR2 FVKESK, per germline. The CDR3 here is CASSPQGLPNEKLFF. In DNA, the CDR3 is TGTGCCAGCAGTCCCCAGGGACTTCCTAATGAAAAACTGTTTTTT.

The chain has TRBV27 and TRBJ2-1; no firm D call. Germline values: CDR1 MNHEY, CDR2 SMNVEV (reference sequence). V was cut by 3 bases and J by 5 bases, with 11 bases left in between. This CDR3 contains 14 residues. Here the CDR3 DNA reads TGTGCCAGCAGTTTTGGTCAGAAAAACAATGAGCAGTTCTTC. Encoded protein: CASSFGQKNNEQFF.

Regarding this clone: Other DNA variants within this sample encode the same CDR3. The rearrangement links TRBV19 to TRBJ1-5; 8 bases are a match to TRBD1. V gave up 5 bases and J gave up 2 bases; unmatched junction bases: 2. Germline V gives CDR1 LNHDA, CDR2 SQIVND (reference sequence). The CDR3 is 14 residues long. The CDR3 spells CASSQTGGNQPQHF. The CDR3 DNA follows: TGTGCCAGTAGTCAGACAGGGGGCAATCAGCCCCAGCATTTT. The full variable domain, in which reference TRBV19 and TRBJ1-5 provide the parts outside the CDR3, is DGGITQSPKYLFRKEGQNVTLSCEQNLNHDAMYWYRQDPGQGLRLIYYSQIVNDFQKGDIAEGYSVSREKKESFPLTVTSAQKNPTAFYLCASSQTGGNQPQHFGDGTRLSIL.

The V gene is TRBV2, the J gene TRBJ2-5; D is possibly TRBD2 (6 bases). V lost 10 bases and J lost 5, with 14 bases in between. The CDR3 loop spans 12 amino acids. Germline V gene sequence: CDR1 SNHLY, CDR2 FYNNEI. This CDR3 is CATSESGETQYF. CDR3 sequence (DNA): TGTGCCACCTCCGAGAGCGGGGAGACCCAGTACTTC.

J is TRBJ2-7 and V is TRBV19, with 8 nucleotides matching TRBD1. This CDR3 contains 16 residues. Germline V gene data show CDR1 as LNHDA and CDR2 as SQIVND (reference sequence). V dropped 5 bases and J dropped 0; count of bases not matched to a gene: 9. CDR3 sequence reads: CASSYRDRSYSYEQYF. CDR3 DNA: TGTGCCAGTAGTTATAGGGACAGGTCCTACTCCTACGAGCAGTACTTC.

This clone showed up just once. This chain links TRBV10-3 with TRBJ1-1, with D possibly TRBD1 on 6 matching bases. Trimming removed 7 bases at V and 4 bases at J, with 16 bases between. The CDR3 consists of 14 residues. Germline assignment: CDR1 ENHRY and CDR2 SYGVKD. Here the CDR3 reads CAITPRGESTEAFF. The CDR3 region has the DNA TGTGCCATCACCCCCAGGGGCGAAAGCACTGAAGCTTTCTTT.

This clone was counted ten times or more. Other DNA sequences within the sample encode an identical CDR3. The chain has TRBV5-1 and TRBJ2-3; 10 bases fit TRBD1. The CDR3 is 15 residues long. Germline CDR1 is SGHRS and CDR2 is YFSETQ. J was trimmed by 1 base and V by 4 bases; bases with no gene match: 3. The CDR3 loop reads CASSVDRGGTDTQYF. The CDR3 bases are TGCGCCAGCAGCGTGGACAGGGGGGGCACAGATACGCAGTATTTT.

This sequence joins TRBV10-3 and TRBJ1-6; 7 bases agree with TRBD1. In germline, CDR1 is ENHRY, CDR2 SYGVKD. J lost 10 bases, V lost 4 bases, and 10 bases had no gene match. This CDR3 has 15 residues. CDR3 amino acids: CAISGSTGNRSPLHF. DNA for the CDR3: TGTGCCATCAGTGGTTCGACAGGGAACAGATCACCCCTCCACTTT.

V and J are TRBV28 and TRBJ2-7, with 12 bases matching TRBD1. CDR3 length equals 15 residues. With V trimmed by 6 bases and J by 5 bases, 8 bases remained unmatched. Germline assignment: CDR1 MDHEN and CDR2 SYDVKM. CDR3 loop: CASRGQGAIAHEQYF. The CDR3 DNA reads TGTGCCAGCAGGGGACAGGGGGCGATTGCCCACGAGCAGTACTTC.